This T cell receptor (beta chain) was identified in a study of cytomegalovirus exposure and HLA in healthy donors. This clone came up once. What it binds is unknown. Whole-study findings and limits: A missense variant in DCLRE1C was later tied to TCR beta V- and J-gene trimming. Common viral pathogens (according to a later analysis) appeared linked to several of the most significant clusters.

PCR primers comprised 60 Vbeta and 13 Jbeta primers. Clones were read by immunoSEQ multiplex PCR, and TCRdb kept only the in-frame ones, dropping some. The sample contains about 160,000 clones, 65% to 80% of which appear only once. The CDR3 sequence is 12 residues long. V lost 4 bases and J lost 5, with 8 bases in between. The germline V gene has CDR1 ENHRY and CDR2 SYGVKD. This sequence joins TRBV10-3 and TRBJ2-5; unclear D gene. Sequencing was carried out using PBMCs. This TCR was recovered from a woman between 50 and 59 years old in good health and CMV-seropositive. The CDR3 region is CAISVNGETQYF. The CDR3 DNA is TGTGCCATCAGTGTCAATGGCGAGACCCAGTACTTC.